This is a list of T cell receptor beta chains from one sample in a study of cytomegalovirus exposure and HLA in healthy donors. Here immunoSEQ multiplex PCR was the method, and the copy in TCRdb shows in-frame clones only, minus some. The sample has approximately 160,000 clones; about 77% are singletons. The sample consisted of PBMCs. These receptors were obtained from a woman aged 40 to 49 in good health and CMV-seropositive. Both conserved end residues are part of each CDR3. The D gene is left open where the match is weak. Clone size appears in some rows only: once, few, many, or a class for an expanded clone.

CDR3aa: CASSPLRDGNTIYF; CDR3nt: TGTGCCAGCTCACCACTGAGGGATGGAAACACCATATATTTT; abundance: NA; v_gene: TRBV18; d_gene: NA; j_gene: TRBJ1-3
CDR3aa: CASSPGGNQPQHF; CDR3nt: TGTGCCAGCTCACCGGGGGGGAATCAGCCCCAGCATTTT; abundance: NA; v_gene: TRBV18; d_gene: NA; j_gene: TRBJ1-5
CDR3aa: CATSRETAGEQYF; CDR3nt: TGTGCCACCAGCAGAGAAACAGCGGGCGAGCAGTACTTC; abundance: NA; v_gene: TRBV15; d_gene: NA; j_gene: TRBJ2-7
CDR3aa: CASSLGDRESYEQYF; CDR3nt: TGCGCCAGCAGCTTGGGAGACAGGGAATCCTACGAGCAGTACTTC; abundance: once; v_gene: TRBV5-1; d_gene: TRBD1; j_gene: TRBJ2-7
CDR3aa: CASSLGLAATGELFF; CDR3nt: TGTGCCAGCAGCCTGGGACTAGCGGCTACCGGGGAGCTGTTTTTT; abundance: NA; v_gene: TRBV7-2; d_gene: TRBD2; j_gene: TRBJ2-2
CDR3aa: CSPRRGIGTEAFF; CDR3nt: TGCAGCCCCCGGAGAGGGATAGGCACTGAAGCTTTCTTT; abundance: NA; v_gene: TRBV29-1; d_gene: NA; j_gene: TRBJ1-1
CDR3aa: CASSRAGFSYGYTF; CDR3nt: TGTGCCAGCAGCCGAGCGGGGTTCAGCTATGGCTACACCTTC; abundance: NA; v_gene: TRBV14; d_gene: NA; j_gene: TRBJ1-2
CDR3aa: CAWSAGQGGYEQYF; CDR3nt: TGTGCCTGGAGTGCGGGACAGGGGGGCTACGAGCAGTACTTC; abundance: NA; v_gene: TRBV30; d_gene: TRBD1; j_gene: TRBJ2-7
CDR3aa: CASSPTGPPNQPQHF; CDR3nt: TGTGCCAGCTCCCCAACAGGGCCCCCCAATCAGCCCCAGCATTTT; abundance: NA; v_gene: TRBV18; d_gene: NA; j_gene: TRBJ1-5
CDR3aa: CASSIVGAQGNQPQHF; CDR3nt: TGTGCCAGTAGTATTGTGGGGGCGCAAGGCAATCAGCCCCAGCATTTT; abundance: NA; v_gene: TRBV19; d_gene: NA; j_gene: TRBJ1-5
CDR3aa: CASSTGINTGELFF; CDR3nt: TGTGCCAGCAGCACCGGGATCAACACCGGGGAGCTGTTTTTT; abundance: NA; v_gene: TRBV7-9; d_gene: NA; j_gene: TRBJ2-2
CDR3aa: CAWRAAGGDGELFF; CDR3nt: TGTGCCTGGAGGGCGGCAGGGGGCGATGGGGAGCTGTTTTTT; abundance: NA; v_gene: TRBV30; d_gene: TRBD1; j_gene: TRBJ2-2
CDR3aa: CASSAQGDQSQHF; CDR3nt: TGTGCCAGTAGTGCCCAGGGGGATCAGTCCCAGCATTTT; abundance: NA; v_gene: TRBV19; d_gene: TRBD1; j_gene: TRBJ1-5
CDR3aa: CASSATTGSGYTF; CDR3nt: TGTGCCAGCAGCGCGACTACAGGGTCAGGCTACACCTTC; abundance: NA; v_gene: TRBV9; d_gene: NA; j_gene: TRBJ1-2
CDR3aa: CASSLSAGGPDTQYF; CDR3nt: TGTGCCAGCAGCTTATCGGCGGGGGGGCCTGATACGCAGTATTTT; abundance: NA; v_gene: TRBV7-2; d_gene: TRBD2; j_gene: TRBJ2-3
CDR3aa: CASSHREPGTEAFF; CDR3nt: TGTGCCAGCAGTCACAGGGAGCCGGGGACTGAAGCTTTCTTT; abundance: NA; v_gene: TRBV6-1; d_gene: NA; j_gene: TRBJ1-1
CDR3aa: CASSFRGRSTPNTGELFF; CDR3nt: TGTGCCAGCAGCTTTAGGGGGCGGTCTACTCCGAACACCGGGGAGCTGTTTTTT; abundance: NA; v_gene: TRBV7-2; d_gene: TRBD1; j_gene: TRBJ2-2
CDR3aa: CASSIRGRGSEKLFF; CDR3nt: TGTGCCAGTAGTATCCGAGGGAGGGGTAGTGAAAAACTGTTTTTT; abundance: few; v_gene: TRBV19; d_gene: NA; j_gene: TRBJ1-4
CDR3aa: CATAGDGSYEQYF; CDR3nt: TGTGCCACCGCAGGGGACGGCTCCTACGAGCAGTACTTC; abundance: once; v_gene: TRBV6-1; d_gene: NA; j_gene: TRBJ2-7
CDR3aa: CATSRDGGRGGETQYF; CDR3nt: TGTGCCACCAGCAGAGATGGAGGCAGGGGAGGGGAGACCCAGTACTTC; abundance: once; v_gene: TRBV15; d_gene: NA; j_gene: TRBJ2-5
CDR3aa: CASSAQGAGGNTIYF; CDR3nt: TGTGCCAGCAGTGCGCAGGGGGCGGGTGGAAACACCATATATTTT; abundance: once; v_gene: TRBV6-1; d_gene: TRBD1; j_gene: TRBJ1-3
CDR3aa: CASSPQQGYNSPLHF; CDR3nt: TGTGCCAGCAGTCCCCAGCAGGGCTATAATTCACCCCTCCACTTT; abundance: NA; v_gene: TRBV27; d_gene: NA; j_gene: TRBJ1-6
CDR3aa: CASSSYTDTQYF; CDR3nt: TGTGCCAGCAGCTCCTATACAGATACGCAGTATTTT; abundance: NA; v_gene: TRBV7-2; d_gene: NA; j_gene: TRBJ2-3
CDR3aa: CASRFGTGDNYGYTF; CDR3nt: TGTGCCAGCAGGTTCGGGACAGGCGATAACTATGGCTACACCTTC; abundance: NA; v_gene: TRBV6-5; d_gene: TRBD1; j_gene: TRBJ1-2
CDR3aa: CASSSGQGDAETQYF; CDR3nt: TGCGCCAGCAGCTCCGGACAGGGGGATGCAGAGACCCAGTACTTC; abundance: once; v_gene: TRBV5-1; d_gene: TRBD1; j_gene: TRBJ2-5
CDR3aa: CASSLGGLAGDEQFF; CDR3nt: TGCGCCAGCAGCTTAGGCGGACTAGCGGGGGATGAGCAGTTCTTC; abundance: NA; v_gene: TRBV5-1; d_gene: TRBD2; j_gene: TRBJ2-1
CDR3aa: CASSPDRDSNQPQHF; CDR3nt: TGCGCCAGCAGCCCCGACAGAGATAGCAATCAGCCCCAGCATTTT; abundance: NA; v_gene: TRBV4-3; d_gene: NA; j_gene: TRBJ1-5
CDR3aa: CASSQPLPGVTMNTEAFF; CDR3nt: TGCGCCAGCAGTCAGCCCCTCCCGGGAGTTACCATGAACACTGAAGCTTTCTTT; abundance: NA; v_gene: TRBV23-1; d_gene: NA; j_gene: TRBJ1-1
CDR3aa: CASSPRVRYEQYF; CDR3nt: TGTGCCAGCAGTCCCCGAGTACGGTACGAGCAGTACTTC; abundance: NA; v_gene: TRBV27; d_gene: NA; j_gene: TRBJ2-7
CDR3aa: CASSLDYRYEQYF; CDR3nt: TGTGCCAGCAGCTTAGACTACCGTTACGAGCAGTACTTC; abundance: once; v_gene: TRBV7-2; d_gene: NA; j_gene: TRBJ2-7
CDR3aa: CASSQIRDSRGGELFF; CDR3nt: TGTGCCAGCTCCCAGATACGGGACTCCAGAGGCGGGGAGCTGTTTTTT; abundance: NA; v_gene: TRBV18; d_gene: NA; j_gene: TRBJ2-2
CDR3aa: CASSSGSSGVGYEQYF; CDR3nt: TGTGCCAGCAGCTCCGGGAGTAGCGGAGTCGGGTACGAGCAGTACTTC; abundance: NA; v_gene: TRBV5-4; d_gene: NA; j_gene: TRBJ2-7
CDR3aa: CASSFSAIMNTEAFF; CDR3nt: TGTGCCAGCAGTTTCAGTGCAATCATGAACACTGAAGCTTTCTTT; abundance: NA; v_gene: TRBV6-5; d_gene: NA; j_gene: TRBJ1-1
CDR3aa: CASRLVKMEREPTDTQYF; CDR3nt: TGTGCAAGTCGCTTAGTGAAGATGGAGCGGGAACCCACAGATACGCAGTATTTT; abundance: NA; v_gene: TRBV12-2; d_gene: NA; j_gene: TRBJ2-3
CDR3aa: CASSIGSPDRGLGKNIQYF; CDR3nt: TGTGCCAGTAGTATAGGGTCCCCGGACAGGGGGCTTGGCAAAAACATTCAGTACTTC; abundance: NA; v_gene: TRBV19; d_gene: TRBD1; j_gene: TRBJ2-4
CDR3aa: CASSFLSAGNTEAFF; CDR3nt: TGTGCCAGCAGTTTCCTATCGGCAGGGAACACTGAAGCTTTCTTT; abundance: few; v_gene: TRBV27; d_gene: NA; j_gene: TRBJ1-1
CDR3aa: CASSISGTGVNGYTF; CDR3nt: TGTGCCAGTAGTATTTCCGGGACAGGGGTCAATGGCTACACCTTC; abundance: NA; v_gene: TRBV19; d_gene: TRBD1; j_gene: TRBJ1-2
CDR3aa: CASSIWDRGLNTEAFF; CDR3nt: TGTGCCAGTAGTATTTGGGACAGGGGGCTGAACACTGAAGCTTTCTTT; abundance: NA; v_gene: TRBV19; d_gene: TRBD1; j_gene: TRBJ1-1
CDR3aa: CASSIVEDRANEQFF; CDR3nt: TGTGCCAGTAGTATAGTGGAGGACAGGGCCAATGAGCAGTTCTTC; abundance: NA; v_gene: TRBV19; d_gene: TRBD1; j_gene: TRBJ2-1
CDR3aa: CASSYPTSGTDTQYF; CDR3nt: TGTGCCAGCAGTTACCCGACTAGCGGAACAGATACGCAGTATTTT; abundance: NA; v_gene: TRBV6-5; d_gene: TRBD2; j_gene: TRBJ2-3
CDR3aa: CASSQDRAREGDEQFF; CDR3nt: TGCGCCAGCAGCCAAGATCGGGCGCGGGAGGGCGATGAGCAGTTCTTC; abundance: NA; v_gene: TRBV4-3; d_gene: TRBD2; j_gene: TRBJ2-1
CDR3aa: CASSLMGARVNTIYF; CDR3nt: TGCGCCAGCAGCTTGATGGGGGCTCGGGTAAACACCATATATTTT; abundance: NA; v_gene: TRBV5-1; d_gene: NA; j_gene: TRBJ1-3
CDR3aa: CASSGGGILSYNEQFF; CDR3nt: TGTGCCAGCAGTGGGGGCGGGATCCTCTCCTACAATGAGCAGTTCTTC; abundance: NA; v_gene: TRBV2; d_gene: NA; j_gene: TRBJ2-1
CDR3aa: CASSLNTGETEAFF; CDR3nt: TGTGCCAGCAGCCTGAACACAGGGGAAACTGAAGCTTTCTTT; abundance: NA; v_gene: TRBV7-9; d_gene: TRBD1; j_gene: TRBJ1-1
CDR3aa: CASGLAGTSSYNEQFF; CDR3nt: TGTGCCAGCGGGCTAGCGGGGACCTCTTCCTACAATGAGCAGTTCTTC; abundance: NA; v_gene: TRBV9; d_gene: TRBD2; j_gene: TRBJ2-1
CDR3aa: CASRAWDRSFSSEAFF; CDR3nt: TGTGCCAGCAGAGCTTGGGACAGGAGTTTTTCGAGTGAAGCTTTCTTT; abundance: NA; v_gene: TRBV28; d_gene: TRBD1; j_gene: TRBJ1-1
CDR3aa: CASSFRETQYF; CDR3nt: TGTGCCAGCAGCTTCAGGGAGACCCAGTACTTC; abundance: NA; v_gene: TRBV5-6; d_gene: NA; j_gene: TRBJ2-5
CDR3aa: CASSTGQSQGTQYF; CDR3nt: TGCGCCAGCAGCACTGGACAGTCCCAAGGGACCCAGTACTTC; abundance: NA; v_gene: TRBV4-3; d_gene: NA; j_gene: TRBJ2-5
CDR3aa: CATSRDQALAGGLKTQYF; CDR3nt: TGTGCCACCAGCAGAGATCAAGCCCTAGCGGGAGGGCTTAAGACCCAGTACTTC; abundance: NA; v_gene: TRBV15; d_gene: TRBD2; j_gene: TRBJ2-5
CDR3aa: CASTLSSYNEQFF; CDR3nt: TGTGCCAGTACCCTTAGCTCCTACAATGAGCAGTTCTTC; abundance: NA; v_gene: TRBV19; d_gene: NA; j_gene: TRBJ2-1
CDR3aa: CASRLGGAQGADTQYF; CDR3nt: TGTGCCAGTAGACTCGGAGGGGCCCAGGGGGCAGATACGCAGTATTTT; abundance: NA; v_gene: TRBV19; d_gene: NA; j_gene: TRBJ2-3
CDR3aa: CASSPHQTSGDTGELFF; CDR3nt: TGTGCCAGCAGCCCCCACCAGACTAGCGGGGACACCGGGGAGCTGTTTTTT; abundance: NA; v_gene: TRBV7-6; d_gene: TRBD2; j_gene: TRBJ2-2
CDR3aa: CASSQLAGGLTDTQYF; CDR3nt: TGCGCCAGCAGCCAACTAGCGGGAGGGCTCACAGATACGCAGTATTTT; abundance: NA; v_gene: TRBV4-3; d_gene: TRBD2; j_gene: TRBJ2-3
CDR3aa: CASSPPGTTDGGYTF; CDR3nt: TGTGCCAGCAGCCCCCCGGGGACAACCGACGGGGGCTACACCTTC; abundance: NA; v_gene: TRBV9; d_gene: NA; j_gene: TRBJ1-2